The following is a TCR beta chain sequence with its context. The clone's antigen remains unknown. Per-base quality was not reported, and no clone a single base away is much larger than it. This specimen comes from a study of blood T cells in healthy people across ages (dated by TCRdb to the mid-2010s). Background for the entire study: Template switching captured roughly one uniquely barcoded TCR beta cDNA molecule per two T cells in model experiments. For two donors (one aged 18 to 30 and one aged 80 or older), the study analyzed two additional independent replicas of 1 million unique cDNA reads from the same blood draw. To avoid experimental bias, donors of different ages were spread randomly across the sequencing lanes. Age-related changes in TCR beta repertoire diversity were measured in the study by deep sequencing normalized with unique cDNA molecular identifiers. Four age groups were formed from the donors: young (average 16 years), middle-aged (around 41), aged (about 62) and long-lived (around 82). Points the paper makes about the study in general: As age increased, observed TCR beta diversity per million T cells dropped in a roughly linear way, and a significant reduction was already evident by age 40. A strong correlation was found between observed TCR beta diversity and the percentage of naive T cells measured by flow cytometry. Because donor CMV infection status was unknown, age-related changes in expanded clonotypes were potentially confounded. Estimates of total diversity based on one million sequenced T cells were regarded as lower bounds and as underestimates. Because profiling used bulk unsorted PBMCs, naive and antigen-experienced compartments could not be compared conclusively. Compared with the aged group, more naive CD4+ T cells, fewer expanded clones and increased TCR diversity were shown by the long-lived group, suggesting age selection.

Donors were roughly 40 systemically healthy Caucasian individuals from Russia aged 6 to 90 years. About 10 milliliters of peripheral blood were collected from each donor into EDTA-treated Vacutainer tubes. PBMCs were isolated by Ficoll-Paque density-gradient centrifugation, with at least 7 million obtained per sample. Trizol reagent was used to extract total RNA from PBMCs, with at least 5 micrograms per sample. The percentages of naive CD45RAhigh/CD27high T cells were determined by flow cytometry on a PBMC aliquot from every donor. The CDR3 starts with the cysteine, ends with the phenylalanine, and has 13 residues. Only the CDR3 DNA stays, 39 bases, in frame from base 1. From the germline V gene, CDR1 is MGHDK and CDR2 is SYGVNS. Between the V and J ends, shortened by 5 bases and 7 bases respectively, the junction contains 9 bases. Library generation was performed with 5' RACE. Sequencing instrument: Illumina HiSeq 2500. A second PCR of roughly 6 to 12 cycles was performed with a sample-barcoded 5' primer and a J-beta primer mix. Each TCR beta cDNA molecule received a unique molecular identifier from a template-switch 5' adaptor carrying 12 random nucleotides. At least 2.5 million CDR3-containing paired-end reads were obtained from each sample. The Mint cDNA synthesis kit, primed by a TRBC-specific oligonucleotide, was used to synthesize first-strand cDNA from all RNA. All cDNA was treated with uracil-DNA glycosylase and then went through a first 18-cycle PCR with the universal primers M1SS and BC2_uni_R. From the authors' description of their analysis: For normalization, 1 million high-quality reads, each with a distinct molecular identifier, were randomly selected from each sample. Reads with shared molecular identifiers were discarded instead of being binned into consensus sequences. CDR3 identification, clonotype clustering and error correction used MiTCR with a Q25 quality threshold and the strictest error-elimination algorithm. A nonparametric unseen species model with Euler transformation was used to estimate a lower bound on total TCR beta diversity. TCRdb trimmed the raw reads at Q25, called clones with MiXCR and kept productive beta chains. Each record represents a unique CDR3 protein, reported with the most common genes and DNA among its rows. Here the V and J calls rest on TCRdb's processing, not on the authors' analysis. This sample gives over 600,000 distinct CDR3 sequences in total; about half of them show up just once. The top ten hold around 18% of the sample.

The chain employs TRBV25-1 and TRBJ1-6; TRBD1 is perhaps the D gene, given 5 matching bases. Sequencing was performed on blood. The receptor comes from a man older than 75 in good health. Read as DNA, the sequence is TGTGCCAGCAGTCGACAGACAAATTCACCCCTCCACTTT. Its translation is CASSRQTNSPLHF.